This TCR beta chain stems from a study of blood T cell repertoires in COVID-19. As for the study in general: Samples taken during acute and convalescent COVID-19 were collected in the United States, Italy and Spain. T cells, B-cell-depleted T cells, or PBMCs supplied cDNA or gDNA.

As handled by the study authors: By means of reference gene primer amplification, nucleated cell counts were estimated. The method was immunoSEQ multiplex PCR; TCRdb's version includes in-frame clones alone and lacks a portion of them. The V and J calls and the clone size are those of that table, but D and trimming were determined from the DNA. Of around 50,000 clones in the sample, approximately 90% were seen once. This CDR3 is 13 amino acids long. Germline V gene sequence: CDR1 MNHEY, CDR2 SVGAGI. Trimming took off 7 bases at V and 4 bases at J, with 10 bases between the two ends. V gene TRBV6-5 combines with J gene TRBJ2-2, with D unclear. The sequence was obtained from a man between 45 and 60 years old with active COVID-19. Sequencing used peripheral blood. In DNA, the CDR3 is TGTGCCAGCAACGCAGGCATCACCGGGGAGCTGTTTTTT. It encodes CASNAGITGELFF.